Presented here are 17 T cell receptor beta chains from one specimen sequenced in a study of cytomegalovirus exposure and HLA in healthy donors. The PCR contained 60 Vbeta and 13 Jbeta primers. The assay was immunoSEQ multiplex PCR, and TCRdb's table has in-frame clones only and misses some. Of some 120,000 clones listed, about 80% are singletons. The sequencing sample was made of PBMCs. The receptors shown here come from a male donor in good health and CMV-seronegative.

The CDR3 nucleotides are TGTGCCAGCAGCCGAGAGAGGGCCAGACGTGCTTTCTTT. Protein sequence: CASSRERARRAFF. The genes are TRBV11-2 and TRBJ1-1, with D hard to call. This CDR3 comprises 13 residues. The germline V gene encodes CDR1 SGHAT and CDR2 FQNNGV. Trimming cost V 5 bases and J 11 bases, with 18 bases left between them.

This sequence joins TRBV6-5 and TRBJ2-3, with 11 bases aligning to TRBD2. CDR1 is MNHEY, CDR2 SVGAGI, per germline. This CDR3 region has 15 residues. J gave up 0 bases and V 6 bases, and 2 bases lay outside the gene matches. The chain's CDR3 is CASRLAGASTDTQYF. In DNA form, the CDR3 reads TGTGCCAGCAGACTAGCGGGGGCTAGCACAGATACGCAGTATTTT.

As to this clone: The germline gene is not matched at one end of the junction; a read error may be the cause. The V and J genes are TRBV29-1 and TRBJ2-3; 12 bases align to TRBD2. The germline CDR1 and CDR2 sequences are SQVTM and ANQGSEA. The CDR3 spans 15 residues. This chain's CDR3 is CSVIGTSGLTYTQYF. CDR3 nucleotide sequence: TGCAGCGTTATCGGGACTAGCGGGCTCACATATACGCAGTATTTT.

V is TRBV7-8 and J is TRBJ2-6, with a possible D match to TRBD2 (6 bases). Germline V gene sequence: CDR1 SGHVS, CDR2 FQNEAQ. Between the trimmed V and J ends, which lost 0 bases and 0 bases, there was a span of 9 bases. There are 17 residues in the CDR3. CDR3 sequence (DNA): TGTGCCAGCAGCTTAGCGGTGGGGGGCTCTGGGGCCAACGTCCTGACTTTC. It specifies CASSLAVGGSGANVLTF. The complete variable domain, with remaining parts taken from reference TRBV7-8 and TRBJ2-6, reads GAGVSQSPRYKVAKRGQDVALRCDPISGHVSLFWYQQALGQGPEFLTYFQNEAQLDKSGLPSDRFFAERPEGSVSTLKIQRTQQEDSAVYLCASSLAVGGSGANVLTFGAGSRLTVL.

V and J are TRBV10-3 and TRBJ2-2, with D unclear. Trimming shortened V by 4 bases and J by 3 bases, and 6 bases separated the two germline ends. The CDR3 extends over 13 amino acids. Germline V gives CDR1 ENHRY, CDR2 SYGVKD. The CDR3 DNA reads TGTGCCATCAGTGTCCGGGACACCGGGGAGCTGTTTTTT. It specifies CAISVRDTGELFF.

V usage is TRBV2 and J usage is TRBJ2-3; D remains ambiguous. This CDR3 is built from 15 residues. CDR1 and CDR2 (germline): SNHLY, FYNNEI. Trimming left V 3 bases short and J 0 bases short, with 10 bases between. The CDR3 DNA is TGTGCCAGCAGTGACTCCCGCGGTAGCACAGATACGCAGTATTTT. Translating it yields CASSDSRGSTDTQYF. Together with reference TRBV2 and TRBJ2-3, the CDR3 gives the full variable domain: EPEVTQTPSHQVTQMGQEVILRCVPISNHLYFYWYRQILGQKVEFLVSFYNNEISEKSEIFDDQFSVERPDGSNFTLKIRSTKLEDSAMYFCASSDSRGSTDTQYFGPGTRLTVL.

The chain uses TRBV5-1 and TRBJ1-2; TRBD1 aligns across 8 bases. The length of the CDR3 is 15 residues. Germline values: CDR1 SGHRS, CDR2 YFSETQ. The trim removed 0 bases at V and 2 bases at J, leaving 3 bases unmatched. The CDR3 region is CASSLARTGNYGYTF. CDR3 nucleotides: TGCGCCAGCAGCTTGGCTAGGACAGGGAACTATGGCTACACCTTC.

This clone was seen only once. The gene calls are TRBV10-2 and TRBJ1-3; D not certain. CDR1 is WSHSY and CDR2 is SAAADI in the germline V gene. Trimming cost V 2 bases and J 6 bases, with 5 bases left between them. This CDR3 is built from 12 residues. The CDR3 region has the DNA TGCGCCAGCAGTGAGCCAGTAAACACCATATATTTT. This translates into CASSEPVNTIYF.

The J gene is TRBJ1-1, the V gene TRBV13, with TRBD1 matching over 8 bases. The germline gives CDR1 PRHDT, CDR2 FYEKMQ (reference sequence). The CDR3 runs 16 residues. With V trimmed by 4 bases and J by 0 bases, 7 bases remained unmatched. CDR3 protein: CASSSDRGMVNTEAFF. CDR3 in DNA: TGTGCCAGCAGCTCCGACAGGGGAATGGTGAACACTGAAGCTTTCTTT.

This rearrangement joins TRBV4-2 to TRBJ1-4; D is unclear. CDR1 and CDR2 (germline): LGHNA, YNFKEQ. The CDR3 loop spans 14 amino acids. V lost 0 bases, J lost 7 bases, and 9 bases lay in between. CDR3 sequence: CASSQDTEVEKLFF. The CDR3 nucleotides read TGTGCCAGCAGCCAAGACACGGAGGTTGAAAAACTGTTTTTT.

This chain joins TRBV20-1 and TRBJ1-2; D gene uncertain. CDR3 length: 11 amino acids. V dropped 0 bases and J dropped 8 bases, with 7 bases sitting between them. Germline V gives CDR1 DFQATT, CDR2 SNEGSKA (reference sequence). This CDR3 reads CSARERNGYTF. The CDR3 nucleotides are TGCAGTGCTAGAGAGAGGAACGGCTACACCTTC.

This clone is a singleton in its sample. The chain joins TRBV7-6 to TRBJ2-2; perhaps TRBD2 as D (7 bases). V lost 8 bases, J lost 0 bases, and 22 bases lay in between. Germline lookup yields CDR1 SGHVS and CDR2 FNYEAQ. The CDR3 totals 18 residues. The CDR3 coding sequence is TGTGCCAGCGGTAACTTCGGGGGGCTAGCAGCGAACACCGGGGAGCTGTTTTTT. Its protein is CASGNFGGLAANTGELFF.

The chain couples TRBV6-6 to TRBJ1-1; 9 bases match TRBD1. The CDR3 is 14 amino acids. The germline gives CDR1 MNHNY, CDR2 SVGAGI (reference sequence). The V segment lost 1 base and the J segment 5 bases; nucleotides outside the gene matches: 2. Here the CDR3 reads CASSYYGTGTEAFF. The CDR3 DNA follows: TGTGCCAGCAGTTACTATGGGACAGGGACTGAAGCTTTCTTT.

The chain is built from TRBV7-2 and TRBJ1-5; 7 positions match TRBD1. The CDR3 spans 15 residues. J was trimmed by 6 bases and V by 4 bases; bases with no gene match: 9. Germline values: CDR1 SGHTA, CDR2 FQGNSA. CDR3 residues: CASSSTGVMAQPQHF. CDR3 bases: TGTGCCAGCAGCTCTACAGGGGTGATGGCTCAGCCCCAGCATTTT.

This chain connects TRBV4-1 to TRBJ1-2; no clear D gene. Trimming took off 1 base at V and 4 bases at J, with 7 bases between the two ends. Germline V lookup: CDR1 MGHRA, CDR2 YSYEKL. There are 13 residues in the CDR3. In DNA, the CDR3 is TGCGCCAGCAGCCAAGGACTCGGCTATGGCTACACCTTC. Translating gives CASSQGLGYGYTF.

This sequence joins TRBV6-1 and TRBJ2-1; no firm D call. Germline CDR1 and CDR2: MNHNS and SASEGT. Between the trimmed V and J ends, which lost 4 bases and 10 bases, there was a span of 11 bases. There are 12 residues in the CDR3. The CDR3 loop is CASSVVSGEQFF. In DNA form, the CDR3 reads TGTGCCAGCAGTGTCGTTTCCGGGGAGCAGTTCTTC.

This chain links TRBV19 with TRBJ2-5; 10 positions match TRBD1. Germline lookup yields CDR1 LNHDA and CDR2 SQIVND (reference sequence). The CDR3 has 15 amino acids. V lost 10 bases to trimming and J lost 6 bases; unmatched junction nucleotides: 14. For the CDR3, the DNA is TGTGCCACCGATACCCCGGGACAGGGGAGGAAGACCCAGTACTTC. It is translated as CATDTPGQGRKTQYF.